This entry lists 19 T cell receptor beta chains sequenced from one sample in a study of CD4 and CD8 cells across lung adenocarcinoma regions. TCRdb re-called the PCR reads with MiXCR, one entry per CDR3 protein. This table has around 3,600 distinct CDR3 sequences, almost 65% appearing once. The sample consisted of CD8+ T cells from the margin of a lung tumor. The receptors here all came from a female donor with lung adenocarcinoma. The CD4 and CD8 labels of this study may be unreliable.

The chain is built from TRBV6-1 and TRBJ2-5; 10 nucleotides agree with TRBD2. V gave up 3 bases and J gave up 11 bases; unmatched junction bases: 12. The CDR3 spans 15 residues. Germline CDR1 reads MNHNS; CDR2 reads SASEGT. The CDR3 is CASSDRSSGRKEQYF. In DNA form, the CDR3 reads TGTGCCAGCAGTGACCGTTCTAGCGGGAGAAAGGAGCAGTACTTC.

The chain employs TRBV25-1 and TRBJ2-1; no clear D gene. V lost 2 bases to trimming and J lost 9 bases, with 11 bases between them. The CDR3 has 13 amino acids. The germline CDR1 and CDR2 sequences are MGHDK and SYGVNS. CDR3 amino acids: CASSEPYPGEQFF. CDR3 DNA sequence: TGTGCCAGCAGTGAACCCTACCCGGGTGAGCAGTTCTTC.

The CDR3 loop reads CASSQGPEGNEQFF. The CDR3 DNA reads TGCGCCAGCAGCCAGGGTCCTGAGGGTAATGAGCAGTTCTTC. This chain connects TRBV4-1 to TRBJ2-1; tentatively, D is TRBD2 (5 bases). CDR1 and CDR2 (germline): MGHRA, YSYEKL. The CDR3 has 14 residues. The germline V and J ends were trimmed by 3 bases and 7 bases, with 13 bases remaining between them.

This chain connects TRBV6-1 to TRBJ2-5; a possible D gene is TRBD1 (6 bases). TRBJ2-7 explains the end of the DNA better; the J call may be wrong. The CDR3 consists of 13 residues. Germline CDR1 MNHNS, CDR2 SASEGT. CDR3 sequence (DNA): TGTGCCAGCAAGACAGGCACCTTCTACGAGCAGTACTTC. Protein sequence: CASKTGTFYEQYF.

This clonotype was detected only once. The junction departs from germline at one end; a sequencing error may be responsible. This chain connects TRBV10-2 to TRBJ1-1, with 12 bases aligning to TRBD1. Per the germline V gene, CDR1 is WSHSY and CDR2 is SAAADI. The CDR3 consists of 15 residues. CDR3 DNA: TGCGCCAGTACAGGGACAGGGGGCCTTATGACTGACGCTTTCTTC. As protein: CASTGTGGLMTDAFF.

The gene calls are TRBV6-1 and TRBJ2-1; perhaps TRBD1 as D (6 bases). Gene TRBJ2-7 matches the end of the DNA better, so the J call may be wrong. This CDR3 contains 12 residues. Germline V gene data show CDR1 as MNHNS and CDR2 as SASEGT. The DNA of the CDR3 is TGTGCCAGCGGACGGACAGCAACCGAGCAGTACTTC. This encodes CASGRTATEQYF.

Only one count was recorded for this clonotype. The CDR3 region has the DNA TGTGCCAGCAGTGAAGGACTAGAGTACACCGGGGAGCTGTTTTTT. It specifies CASSEGLEYTGELFF. This chain links TRBV6-1 with TRBJ2-2; D perhaps matches TRBD2 (6 bases). The germline CDR1 and CDR2 sequences are MNHNS and SASEGT. The V gene lost 1 base and the J gene lost 3 bases, with 9 bases spanning the gap. The CDR3 totals 15 residues.

This chain joins TRBV6-1 and TRBJ1-6, with a possible D match to TRBD1 (5 bases). Germline V gene lookup returns CDR1 MNHNS and CDR2 SASEGT. V was cut by 1 base and J by 13 bases, with 14 bases left in between. The CDR3 spans 14 residues. CDR3 nucleotides: TGTGCCAGCAGTGAAGGGGTGGGGGAGAGGCCCCTCCACTTT. Protein: CASSEGVGERPLHF.

The DNA of the CDR3 is TGTGCCAGCACCCACAACGGGCTAGCTTCGTCCTACGAGCAGTACTTC. Its protein product is CASTHNGLASSYEQYF. This sequence joins TRBV6-1 and TRBJ2-7; D is perhaps TRBD2 (5 bases). CDR3 length equals 16 residues. The germline gives CDR1 MNHNS, CDR2 SASEGT. Trimming shortened V by 7 bases and J by 1 base, and 20 bases separated the two germline ends.

The rearrangement joins TRBV7-2 to TRBJ2-5; D is unresolved. The end of the DNA fits TRBJ2-1 better, so the J call may be wrong. Germline V gene lookup returns CDR1 SGHTA and CDR2 FQGNSA. The CDR3 has 16 residues. The CDR3 coding sequence is TGTGCCAGCAGCTTGAGTGCGGCCGCTGCTGAGAAGACCCAGTTCTTC. This encodes CASSLSAAAAEKTQFF.

The chain couples TRBV6-2 or TRBV6-3 to TRBJ2-1, with D perhaps TRBD2 (6 bases). Trimming removed 7 bases from V and 10 bases from J, with 17 bases in between. The CDR3 consists of 13 residues. CDR1 is MNHEY and CDR2 is SVGEGT in the germline V gene. CDR3 sequence (DNA): TGTGCCAGCACCTCCGGGAGTATCGGGGAGCAGTTCTTC. Translation: CASTSGSIGEQFF.

About this clonotype itself: The junction departs from germline at one end; a sequencing error may be responsible. The chain has TRBV10-2 and TRBJ2-3; TRBD2 agrees at 7 bases. The CDR3 has 14 residues. Germline CDR1 is WSHSY and CDR2 is SAAADI. This CDR3 is CAGSGALTTDTQYF. The DNA of the CDR3 is TGCGCGGGCAGCGGGGCCCTTACCACAGATACGCAGTATTTC.

The rearrangement links TRBV11-3 to TRBJ2-3, with 10 bases identical to TRBD2. The junction had 1 base not matched to a gene; V was cut back by 2 bases and J by 2 bases. Per the germline V gene, CDR1 is SGHNT and CDR2 is YENEEA. The length of the CDR3 is 15 residues. The CDR3: CASSLLAGVTDTQYF. In DNA form, the CDR3 reads TGTGCCAGCAGCTTACTAGCGGGAGTCACAGATACGCAGTATTTT.

This clonotype was detected a few times. One junction end disagrees with the germline gene, perhaps due to a read error. The CDR3 region has the DNA TGTGCCATCAGTGGGGCGGGCGGTGGGGGGAGTGGCACAGAGACGCAGTATTTC. Its protein product is CAISGAGGGGSGTETQYF. The chain recombines TRBV10-3 with TRBJ2-3; maybe TRBD2 (6 bases). This CDR3 is 18 amino acids long. Germline assignment: CDR1 ENHRY and CDR2 SYGVKD.

This clonotype is large in the sample. The V gene is TRBV6-5, the J gene TRBJ1-1; the D is unclear. CDR1 and CDR2 (germline): MNHEY, SVGAGI. The CDR3 has 12 residues. V lost 7 bases and J 6 bases, leaving 12 bases between the germline ends. The CDR3 is CASTLRRAEAFF. DNA of the CDR3: TGTGCCAGCACCCTTCGGAGAGCTGAAGCTTTCTTT.

The chain recombines TRBV6-1 with TRBJ2-5, with D unclear. Germline V lookup: CDR1 MNHNS, CDR2 SASEGT. The V gene lost 9 bases and the J gene lost 5 bases, with 16 bases spanning the gap. CDR3 size: 13 residues. The CDR3 DNA sequence: TGTGCCAGATCTACGGCTCCCGGTGAGACCCAGTACTTC. Amino acids: CARSTAPGETQYF.

This clonotype rates as large. The V and J genes are TRBV6-1 and TRBJ2-1; no reliable D call. V shed 6 bases and J shed 9 bases, with 9 bases lying between them. The CDR3 consists of 11 residues. CDR1 is MNHNS and CDR2 is SASEGT in the germline V gene. The CDR3 loop is CASRLYSEQFF. As DNA, the CDR3 is TGTGCCAGCAGACTTTATAGTGAGCAGTTCTTC.

This rearrangement joins TRBV4-1 to TRBJ2-1; D is tentatively TRBD1 or TRBD2 (5 bases each). The J call may not be correct, given that the DNA end is closer to TRBJ2-5. CDR1 MGHRA and CDR2 YSYEKL come from the germline V gene. This CDR3 contains 13 residues. Here the CDR3 DNA reads TGCGCCAGCAGCTGGGGGAGCGGAGAGACCCAGTACTTC. Amino acids: CASSWGSGETQYF.

The chain is built from TRBV10-2 and TRBJ1-3; D is unclear. The CDR3 has 12 residues. Germline V gene lookup returns CDR1 WSHSY and CDR2 SAAADI. V lost 6 bases and J 8 bases, leaving 11 bases between the germline ends. The CDR3 sequence: CASRHSVDTIYF. The CDR3 DNA is TGCGCCAGCAGGCATTCCGTTGACACCATATATTTT.